Here is one T cell receptor beta chain with its context. In the same sample, other DNA sequences code for this CDR3. Here immunoSEQ multiplex PCR was the method, and the copy in TCRdb shows in-frame clones only, minus some. Among 150,000 to 200,000 clones listed, around 88% were seen once. This entry is derived from a study of control samples from healthy donors and cancer patients. The CDR3 sequence is 12 residues long. V was trimmed by 3 bases and J by 4 bases, leaving 6 bases between them. The chain links TRBV12-3 or TRBV12-4 to TRBJ1-1, with unresolved D. The TCR comes from a man aged 18 to 29 in good health. Sequencing was performed on blood. The CDR3, as DNA: TGTGCCAGCAGTTTTTCGGGCACTGAAGCTTTCTTT. Its translation is CASSFSGTEAFF.